The 2 T cell receptor beta chains reported below all come from one sample, sequenced in a study of blood T cell repertoires in COVID-19. Some clones are missing from TCRdb's copy, which holds only in-frame ones; the method was immunoSEQ multiplex PCR. The top ten clones hold 2% to 3% of a sample with 130,000 or so clones, 80% to 90% of them seen once. Sequenced: PBMCs or T cells enriched from blood (not recorded which). All receptors derive from a man aged 40-49 years with acute COVID-19.

This chain uses TRBV30 with TRBJ1-2, with a possible D match to TRBD1 (6 bases). The CDR3 has 14 amino acids. Between the trimmed V and J ends, which lost 5 bases and 8 bases, there was a span of 21 bases. The germline CDR1 and CDR2 sequences are GTSNPN and SVGIG (reference sequence). CDR3 in amino acids: CAWDSQGLPWGYTF. DNA for the CDR3: TGTGCCTGGGATTCCCAGGGGCTTCCTTGGGGCTACACCTTC.

This chain uses TRBV5-1 with TRBJ1-1; TRBD1 matches at 9 bases. The CDR3 consists of 13 residues. V shed 4 bases, J shed 4 bases, and the junction held 2 bases outside the gene matches. Per the germline V gene, CDR1 is SGHRS and CDR2 is YFSETQ. This CDR3 reads CASSRGQGTEAFF. DNA of the CDR3: TGCGCCAGCAGCAGGGGACAGGGCACTGAAGCTTTCTTT.